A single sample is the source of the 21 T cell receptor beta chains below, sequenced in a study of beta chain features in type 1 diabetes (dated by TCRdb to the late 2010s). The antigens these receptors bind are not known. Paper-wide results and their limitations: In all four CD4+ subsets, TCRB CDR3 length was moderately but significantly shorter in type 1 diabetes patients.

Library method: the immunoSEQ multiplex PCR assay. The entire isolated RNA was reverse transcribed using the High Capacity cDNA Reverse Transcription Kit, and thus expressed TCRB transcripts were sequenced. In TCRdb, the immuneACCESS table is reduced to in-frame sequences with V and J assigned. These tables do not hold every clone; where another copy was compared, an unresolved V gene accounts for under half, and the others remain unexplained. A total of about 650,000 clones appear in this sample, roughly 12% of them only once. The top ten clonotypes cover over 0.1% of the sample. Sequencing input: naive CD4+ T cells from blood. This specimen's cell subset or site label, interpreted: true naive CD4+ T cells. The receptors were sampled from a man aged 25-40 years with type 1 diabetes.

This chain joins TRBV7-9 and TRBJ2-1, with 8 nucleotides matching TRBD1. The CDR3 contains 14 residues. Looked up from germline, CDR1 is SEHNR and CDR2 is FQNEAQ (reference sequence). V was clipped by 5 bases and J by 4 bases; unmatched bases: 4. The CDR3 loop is CASSVQGDYNEQFF. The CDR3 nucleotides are TGTGCCAGCAGCGTACAGGGGGATTACAATGAGCAGTTCTTC.

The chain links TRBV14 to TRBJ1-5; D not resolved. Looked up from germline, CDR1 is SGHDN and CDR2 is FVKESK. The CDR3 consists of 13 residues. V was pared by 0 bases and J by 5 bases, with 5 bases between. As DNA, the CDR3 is TGTGCCAGCAGCCAAGATAGGGATCAGCCCCAGCATTTT. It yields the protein CASSQDRDQPQHF.

CDR3 protein: CASSQTPGTGYTF. The CDR3 bases are TGTGCCAGCAGCCAAACACCGGGAACTGGCTACACCTTC. The chain carries TRBV11-2 and TRBJ1-2; D remains unclear. Per germline, CDR1 SGHAT and CDR2 FQNNGV. Trimming stripped 5 bases from V and 7 bases from J, with 14 bases between. The CDR3 is made up of 13 amino acids.

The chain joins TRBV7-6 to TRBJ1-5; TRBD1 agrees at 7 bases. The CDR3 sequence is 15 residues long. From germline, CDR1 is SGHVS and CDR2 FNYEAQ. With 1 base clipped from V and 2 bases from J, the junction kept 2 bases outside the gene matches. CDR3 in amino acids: CASSLGGGGNQPQHF. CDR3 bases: TGTGCCAGCAGCTTAGGAGGGGGCGGCAATCAGCCCCAGCATTTT.

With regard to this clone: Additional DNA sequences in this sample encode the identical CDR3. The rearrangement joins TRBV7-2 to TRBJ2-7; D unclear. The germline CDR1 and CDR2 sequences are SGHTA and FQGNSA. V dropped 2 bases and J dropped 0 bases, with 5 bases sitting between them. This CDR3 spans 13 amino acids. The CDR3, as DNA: TGTGCCAGCAGCTTAACGAGCTCCTACGAGCAGTACTTC. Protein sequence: CASSLTSSYEQYF.

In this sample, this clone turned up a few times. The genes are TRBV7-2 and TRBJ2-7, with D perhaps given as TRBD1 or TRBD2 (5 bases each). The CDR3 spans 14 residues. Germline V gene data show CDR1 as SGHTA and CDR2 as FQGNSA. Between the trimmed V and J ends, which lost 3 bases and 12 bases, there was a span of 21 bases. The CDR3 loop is CASSLTNRDPRRYF. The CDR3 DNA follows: TGTGCCAGCAGCTTGACTAACCGGGACCCGCGTCGGTACTTC.

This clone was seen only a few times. CDR3 region: CASSLMGTGNNEQFF. CDR3 nucleotide sequence: TGTGCCAGCAGCTTAATGGGGACAGGTAACAATGAGCAGTTCTTC. This sequence joins TRBV7-6 and TRBJ2-1; TRBD1 matches at 8 bases. The V gene's germline CDR1 is SGHVS and CDR2 FNYEAQ. This CDR3 is 15 amino acids long. J lost 5 bases, V lost 2 bases, and 5 bases had no gene match.

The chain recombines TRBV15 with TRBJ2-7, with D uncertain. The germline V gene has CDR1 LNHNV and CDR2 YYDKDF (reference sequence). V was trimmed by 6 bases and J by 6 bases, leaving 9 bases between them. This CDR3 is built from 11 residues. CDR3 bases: TGTGCCACCAGAGCGTCCGGCGAGCAGTACTTC. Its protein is CATRASGEQYF.

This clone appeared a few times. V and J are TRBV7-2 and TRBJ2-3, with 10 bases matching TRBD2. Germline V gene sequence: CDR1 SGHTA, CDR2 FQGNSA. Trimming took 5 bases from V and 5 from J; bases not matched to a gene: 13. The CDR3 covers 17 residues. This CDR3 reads CASSPSVQRGGRDTQYF. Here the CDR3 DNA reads TGTGCCAGCAGCCCCTCGGTCCAGCGGGGGGGTCGAGATACGCAGTATTTT.

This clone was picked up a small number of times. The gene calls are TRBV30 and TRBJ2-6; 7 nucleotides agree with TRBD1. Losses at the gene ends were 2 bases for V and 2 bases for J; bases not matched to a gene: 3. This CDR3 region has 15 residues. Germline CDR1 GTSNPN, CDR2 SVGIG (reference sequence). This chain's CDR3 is CAWSTGVAGANVLTF. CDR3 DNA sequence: TGTGCCTGGAGTACAGGGGTAGCTGGGGCCAACGTCCTGACTTTC.

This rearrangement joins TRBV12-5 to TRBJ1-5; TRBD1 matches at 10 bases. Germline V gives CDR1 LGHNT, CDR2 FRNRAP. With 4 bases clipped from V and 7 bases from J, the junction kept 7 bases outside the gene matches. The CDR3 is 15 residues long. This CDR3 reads CASGWLGTGAQPQHF. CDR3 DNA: TGTGCTAGTGGTTGGTTGGGGACAGGGGCACAGCCCCAGCATTTT.

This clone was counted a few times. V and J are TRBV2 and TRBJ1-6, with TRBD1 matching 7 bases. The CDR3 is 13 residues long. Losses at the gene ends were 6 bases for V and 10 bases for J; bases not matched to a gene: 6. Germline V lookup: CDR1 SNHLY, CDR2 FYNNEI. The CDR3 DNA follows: TGTGCCAGCAGGGCAGGGGGGATGTCACCCCTCCACTTT. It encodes CASRAGGMSPLHF.

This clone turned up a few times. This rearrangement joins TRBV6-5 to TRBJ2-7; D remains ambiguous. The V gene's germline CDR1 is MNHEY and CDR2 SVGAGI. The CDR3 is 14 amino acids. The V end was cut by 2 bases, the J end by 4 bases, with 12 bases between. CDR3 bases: TGTGCCAGCAGTTACAAAGGAGAAGGGTACGAGCAGTACTTC. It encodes CASSYKGEGYEQYF.

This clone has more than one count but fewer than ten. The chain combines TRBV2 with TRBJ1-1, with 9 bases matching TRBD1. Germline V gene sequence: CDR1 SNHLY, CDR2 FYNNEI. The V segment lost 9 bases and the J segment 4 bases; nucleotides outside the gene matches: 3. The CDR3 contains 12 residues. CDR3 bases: TGTGCCAGGTTGACAGGGGGCACTGAAGCTTTCTTT. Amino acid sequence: CARLTGGTEAFF.

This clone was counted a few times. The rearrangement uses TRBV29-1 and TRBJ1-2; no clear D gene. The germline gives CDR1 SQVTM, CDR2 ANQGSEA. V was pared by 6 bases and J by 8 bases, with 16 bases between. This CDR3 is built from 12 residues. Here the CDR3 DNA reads TGCAGCGTGGGCGACGGTGCCTTGGGCTACACCTTC. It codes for CSVGDGALGYTF.

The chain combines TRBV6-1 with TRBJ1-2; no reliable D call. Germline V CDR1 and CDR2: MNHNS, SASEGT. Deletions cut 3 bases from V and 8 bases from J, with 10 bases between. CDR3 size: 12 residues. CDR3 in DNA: TGTGCCAGCAGTGACCCCGCCTCGGGCTACACCTTC. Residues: CASSDPASGYTF.

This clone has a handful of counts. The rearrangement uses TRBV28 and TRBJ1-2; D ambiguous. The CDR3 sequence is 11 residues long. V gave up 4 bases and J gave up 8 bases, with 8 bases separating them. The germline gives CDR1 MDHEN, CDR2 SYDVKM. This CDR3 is CASSSLRGYTF. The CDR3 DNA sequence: TGTGCCAGCAGTTCCCTGAGGGGCTACACCTTC.

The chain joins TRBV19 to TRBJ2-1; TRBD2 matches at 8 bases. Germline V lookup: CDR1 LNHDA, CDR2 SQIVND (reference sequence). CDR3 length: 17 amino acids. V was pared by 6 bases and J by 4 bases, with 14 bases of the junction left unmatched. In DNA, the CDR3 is TGTGCCAGTAGCGACCCAGGACTAGCAACATTTTACAATGAGCAGTTCTTC. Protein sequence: CASSDPGLATFYNEQFF.

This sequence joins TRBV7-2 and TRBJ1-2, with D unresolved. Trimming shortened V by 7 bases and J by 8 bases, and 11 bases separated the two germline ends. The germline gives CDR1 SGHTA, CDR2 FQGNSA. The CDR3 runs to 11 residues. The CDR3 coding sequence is TGTGCCAGCACACTATTGGGCGGCTACACCTTC. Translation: CASTLLGGYTF.

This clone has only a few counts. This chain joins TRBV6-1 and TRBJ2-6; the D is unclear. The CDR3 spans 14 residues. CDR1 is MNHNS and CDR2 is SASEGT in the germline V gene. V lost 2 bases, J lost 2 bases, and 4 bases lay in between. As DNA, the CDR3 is TGTGCCAGCAGTGAAAATCCTGGGGCCAACGTCCTGACTTTC. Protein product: CASSENPGANVLTF.

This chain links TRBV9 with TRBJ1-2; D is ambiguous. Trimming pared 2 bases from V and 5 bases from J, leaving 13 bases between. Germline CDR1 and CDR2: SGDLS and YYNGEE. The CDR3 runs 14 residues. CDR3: CASSVSGESYGYTF. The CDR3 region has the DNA TGTGCCAGCAGCGTTTCAGGAGAATCGTATGGCTACACCTTC.